This TCR beta chain was recorded in a study of spatial heterogeneity in lung cancer. The overall study: On average, each unique TCR and UMI combination appeared more than ten times in raw reads. Study-level points and caveats: Counts that tracked tumor mutation counts were those of expanded intratumoral alpha and beta TCRs.

Worth noting for this clonotype: The antigen remains undetermined.

TCRdb re-called the 5' RACE reads through MiXCR, storing one row per CDR3 protein. The sample comprises 20,000 to 30,000 distinct CDR3 sequences, roughly 10% of which are singletons, and over 7% rests with the top ten. Time point of the sample: sample taken at primary tumor resection. The receptor was derived from a male donor with early-stage non-small cell lung cancer. Sample: lung tumor tissue, taken at surgery.

As DNA, the CDR3 is TGTGCCAGCAGCTCGGCTAGCGGCCCTGAGACCCAGTACTTC. This codes for CASSSASGPETQYF. This chain links TRBV7-2 with TRBJ2-5, with TRBD2 identical over 7 bases. CDR1 is SGHTA, CDR2 FQGNSA, per germline. The ends lost 4 bases at V and 5 bases at J; junction bases unmatched: 7. This CDR3 contains 14 residues.